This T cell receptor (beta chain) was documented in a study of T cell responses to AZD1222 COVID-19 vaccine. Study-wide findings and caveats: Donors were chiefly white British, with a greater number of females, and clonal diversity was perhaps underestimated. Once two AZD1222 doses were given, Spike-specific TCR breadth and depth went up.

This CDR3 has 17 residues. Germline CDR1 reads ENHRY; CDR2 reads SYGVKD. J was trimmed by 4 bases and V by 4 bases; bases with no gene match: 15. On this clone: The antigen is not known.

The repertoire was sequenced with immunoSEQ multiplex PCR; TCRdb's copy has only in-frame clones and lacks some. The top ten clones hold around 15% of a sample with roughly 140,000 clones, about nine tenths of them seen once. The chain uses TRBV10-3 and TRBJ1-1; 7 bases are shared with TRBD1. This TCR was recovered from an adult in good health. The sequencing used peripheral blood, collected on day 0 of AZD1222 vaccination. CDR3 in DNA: TGTGCCATCAGTGTGGGGACAGCCTATTCAGGGGGCACTGAAGCTTTCTTT. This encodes CAISVGTAYSGGTEAFF.